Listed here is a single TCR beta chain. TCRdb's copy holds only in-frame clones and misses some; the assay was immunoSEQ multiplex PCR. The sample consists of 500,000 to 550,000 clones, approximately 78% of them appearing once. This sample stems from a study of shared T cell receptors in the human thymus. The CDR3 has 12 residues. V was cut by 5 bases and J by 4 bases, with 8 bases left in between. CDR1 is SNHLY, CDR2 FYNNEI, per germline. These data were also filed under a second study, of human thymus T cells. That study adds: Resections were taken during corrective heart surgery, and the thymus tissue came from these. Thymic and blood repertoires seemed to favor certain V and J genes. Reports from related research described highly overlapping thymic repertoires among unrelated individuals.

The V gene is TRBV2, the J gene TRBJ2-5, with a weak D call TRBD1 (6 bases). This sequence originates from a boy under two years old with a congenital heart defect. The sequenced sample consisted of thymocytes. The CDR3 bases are TGTGCCAGCAGTACAGGGAGAGAGACCCAGTACTTC. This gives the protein CASSTGRETQYF.